This TCR beta chain originates from a study of blood T cells in healthy people across ages. This clonotype appeared many times. Its antigen is unknown. Overall study results and limits: The unknown donor CMV status may have confounded expanded clonotype changes. Diversity was higher, and naive CD4+ cells more numerous, in long-lived donors than in aged donors.

Sample-barcoded 5' priming and a J-beta primer mix drove a second PCR of about 6 to 12 cycles. Each cDNA molecule received a tag from a template-switch adaptor that had 12 random nucleotides. Using its own MiXCR run on the 5' RACE reads, TCRdb lists one record per CDR3 protein. The sample contains 600,000 or so distinct CDR3 sequences, approximately 30% of which appear only once. CDR3 length equals 14 residues. The germline V gene encodes CDR1 DFQATT and CDR2 SNEGSKA (reference sequence). Trimming stripped 2 bases from V and 6 bases from J, with 16 bases between. The material sequenced was blood. The chain joins TRBV20-1 to TRBJ2-5, with D tentatively TRBD2 (6 bases). This receptor was taken from a woman at least 80 years old in good health. Written as DNA, the CDR3 is TGCAGTGCTAGACGGGTTGGCGGGACCCAGACCCAGTACTTC. Encoded protein: CSARRVGGTQTQYF.